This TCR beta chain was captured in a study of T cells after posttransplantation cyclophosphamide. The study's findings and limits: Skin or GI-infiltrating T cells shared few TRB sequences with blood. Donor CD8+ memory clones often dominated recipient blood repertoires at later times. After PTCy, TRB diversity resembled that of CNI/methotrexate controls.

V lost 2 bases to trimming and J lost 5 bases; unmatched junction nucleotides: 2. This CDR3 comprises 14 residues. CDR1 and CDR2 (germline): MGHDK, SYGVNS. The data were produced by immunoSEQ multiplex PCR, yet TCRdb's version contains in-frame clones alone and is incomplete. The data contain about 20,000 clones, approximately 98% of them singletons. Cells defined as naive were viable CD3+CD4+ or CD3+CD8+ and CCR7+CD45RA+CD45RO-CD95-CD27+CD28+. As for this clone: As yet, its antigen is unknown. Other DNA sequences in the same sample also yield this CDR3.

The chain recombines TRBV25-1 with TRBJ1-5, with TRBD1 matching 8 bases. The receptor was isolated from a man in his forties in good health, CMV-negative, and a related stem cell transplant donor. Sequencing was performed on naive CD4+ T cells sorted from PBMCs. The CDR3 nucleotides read TGTGCCAGCAGTGAACAGGGGGCCGATCAGCCCCAGCATTTT. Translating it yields CASSEQGADQPQHF.